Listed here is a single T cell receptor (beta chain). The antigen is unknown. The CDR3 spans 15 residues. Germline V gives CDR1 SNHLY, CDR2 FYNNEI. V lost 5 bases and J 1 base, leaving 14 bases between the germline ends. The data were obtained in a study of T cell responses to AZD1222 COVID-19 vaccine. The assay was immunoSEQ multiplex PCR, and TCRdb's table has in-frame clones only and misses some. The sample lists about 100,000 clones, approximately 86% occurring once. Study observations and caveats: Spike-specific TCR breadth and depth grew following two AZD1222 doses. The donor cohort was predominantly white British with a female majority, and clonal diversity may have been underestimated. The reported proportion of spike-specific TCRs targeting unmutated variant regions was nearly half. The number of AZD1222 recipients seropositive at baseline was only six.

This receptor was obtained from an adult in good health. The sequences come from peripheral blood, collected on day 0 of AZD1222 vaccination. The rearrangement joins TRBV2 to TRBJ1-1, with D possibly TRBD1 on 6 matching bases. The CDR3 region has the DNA TGTGCCAGCAGTCCCAGGGGAGGTAGGAACACTGAAGCTTTCTTT. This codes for CASSPRGGRNTEAFF.